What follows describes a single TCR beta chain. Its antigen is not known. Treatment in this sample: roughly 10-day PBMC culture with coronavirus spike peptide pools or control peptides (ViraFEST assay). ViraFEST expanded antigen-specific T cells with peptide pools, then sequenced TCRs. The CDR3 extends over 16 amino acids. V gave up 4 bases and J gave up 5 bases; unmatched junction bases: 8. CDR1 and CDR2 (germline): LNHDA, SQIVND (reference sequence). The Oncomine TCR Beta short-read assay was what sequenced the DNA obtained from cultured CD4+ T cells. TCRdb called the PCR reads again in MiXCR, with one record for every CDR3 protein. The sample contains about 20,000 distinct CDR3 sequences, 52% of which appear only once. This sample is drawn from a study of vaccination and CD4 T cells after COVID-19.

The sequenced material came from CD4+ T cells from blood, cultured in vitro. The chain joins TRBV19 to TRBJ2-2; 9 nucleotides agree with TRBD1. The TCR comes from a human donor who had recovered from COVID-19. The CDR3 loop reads CASSTTGGADTGELFF. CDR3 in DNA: TGTGCCAGTAGTACAACAGGGGGCGCCGATACCGGGGAGCTGTTTTTT. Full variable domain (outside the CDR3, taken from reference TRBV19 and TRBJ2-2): DGGITQSPKYLFRKEGQNVTLSCEQNLNHDAMYWYRQDPGQGLRLIYYSQIVNDFQKGDIAEGYSVSREKKESFPLTVTSAQKNPTAFYLCASSTTGGADTGELFFGEGSRLTVL.